The clone carrying this TCR beta chain was found a few times. Antigen specificity is unknown. The data were taken from a study of cytomegalovirus exposure and HLA in healthy donors. Study observations and caveats: Most sequenced TCRs were rare (though some public TCRs occurred in many donors).

PCR involved 60 Vbeta and 13 Jbeta primers. Profiling relied on immunoSEQ multiplex PCR, and the TCRdb table lists in-frame clones only, not all of them. Of roughly 100,000 clones listed, approximately 64% are singletons. Samples came from healthy bone marrow donors. The CDR3 extends over 15 amino acids. Trimming pared 4 bases from V and 5 bases from J, leaving 17 bases between. In germline, CDR1 is MNHNS, CDR2 SASEGT. This receptor was identified in a human donor in good health. The J gene is TRBJ2-5, the V gene TRBV6-1, with D perhaps TRBD1 (6 bases). Sequencing was performed on PBMCs. The CDR3, as DNA: TGTGCCAGCAGTGCTTACAGGGTAATCGGGGAGACCCAGTACTTC. Protein: CASSAYRVIGETQYF.